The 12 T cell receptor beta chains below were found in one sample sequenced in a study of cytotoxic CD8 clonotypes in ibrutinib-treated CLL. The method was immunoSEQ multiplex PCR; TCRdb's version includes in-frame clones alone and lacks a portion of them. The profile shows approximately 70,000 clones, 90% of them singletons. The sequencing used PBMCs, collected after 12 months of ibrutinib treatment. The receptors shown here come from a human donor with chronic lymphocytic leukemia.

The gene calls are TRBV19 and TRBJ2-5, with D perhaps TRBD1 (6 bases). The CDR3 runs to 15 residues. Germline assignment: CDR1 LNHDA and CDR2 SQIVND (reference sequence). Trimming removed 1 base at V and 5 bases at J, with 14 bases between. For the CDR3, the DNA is TGTGCCAGTAGTATAGGGACGGACAGATGGGAGACCCAGTACTTC. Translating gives CASSIGTDRWETQYF. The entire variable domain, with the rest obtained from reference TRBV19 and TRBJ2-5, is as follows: DGGITQSPKYLFRKEGQNVTLSCEQNLNHDAMYWYRQDPGQGLRLIYYSQIVNDFQKGDIAEGYSVSREKKESFPLTVTSAQKNPTAFYLCASSIGTDRWETQYFGPGTRLLVL.

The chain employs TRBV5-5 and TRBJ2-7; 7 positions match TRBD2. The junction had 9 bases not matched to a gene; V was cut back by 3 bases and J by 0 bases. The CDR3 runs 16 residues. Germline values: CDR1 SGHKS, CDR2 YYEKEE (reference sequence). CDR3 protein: CASSSGLLLSSYEQYF. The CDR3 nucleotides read TGTGCCAGCAGCTCGGGACTACTTCTCAGCTCCTACGAGCAGTACTTC.

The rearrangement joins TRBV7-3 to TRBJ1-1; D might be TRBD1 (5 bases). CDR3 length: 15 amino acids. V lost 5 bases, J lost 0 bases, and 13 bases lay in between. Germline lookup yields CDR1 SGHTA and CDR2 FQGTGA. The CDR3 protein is CASSPGRGMNTEAFF. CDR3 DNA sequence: TGTGCCAGCAGCCCGGGACGGGGAATGAACACTGAAGCTTTCTTT.

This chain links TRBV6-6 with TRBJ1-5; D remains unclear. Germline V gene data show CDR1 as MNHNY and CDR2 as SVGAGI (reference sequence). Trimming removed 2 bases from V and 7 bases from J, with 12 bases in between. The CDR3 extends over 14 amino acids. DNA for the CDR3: TGTGCCAGCAGTTACGAAAGGGCGGGCCAGCCCCAGCATTTT. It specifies CASSYERAGQPQHF.

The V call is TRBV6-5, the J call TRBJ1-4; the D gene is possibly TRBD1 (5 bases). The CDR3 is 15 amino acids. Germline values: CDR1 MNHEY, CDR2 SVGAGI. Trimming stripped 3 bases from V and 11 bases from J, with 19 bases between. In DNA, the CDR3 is TGTGCCAGCAGTTATCGGGGCCGCTCGCGTGTGAAACTGTTTTTT. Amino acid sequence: CASSYRGRSRVKLFF.

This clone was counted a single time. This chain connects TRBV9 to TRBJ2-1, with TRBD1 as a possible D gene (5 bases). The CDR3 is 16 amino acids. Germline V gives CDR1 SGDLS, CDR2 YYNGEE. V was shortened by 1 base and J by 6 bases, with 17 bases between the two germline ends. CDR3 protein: CASSVTWGGQPNEQFF. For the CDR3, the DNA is TGTGCCAGCAGCGTAACGTGGGGCGGACAACCCAATGAGCAGTTCTTC.

The CDR3 sequence is CASSLYLITDTQYF. CDR3 bases: TGCGCCAGCAGCTTGTATCTAATTACAGATACGCAGTATTTT. The chain links TRBV5-1 to TRBJ2-3; no clear D. V was pared by 1 base and J by 3 bases, with 9 bases between. The length of the CDR3 is 14 residues. The germline V gene encodes CDR1 SGHRS and CDR2 YFSETQ.

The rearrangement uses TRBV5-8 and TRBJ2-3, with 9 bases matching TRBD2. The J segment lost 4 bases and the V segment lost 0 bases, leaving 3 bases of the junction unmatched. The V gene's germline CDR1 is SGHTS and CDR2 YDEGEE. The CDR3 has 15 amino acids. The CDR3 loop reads CASSLDGGRADTQYF. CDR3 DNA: TGTGCCAGCAGCTTGGACGGCGGGAGGGCAGATACGCAGTATTTT.

CDR3 loop: CATYGRDYEQYF. The CDR3 DNA is TGTGCCACCTATGGACGAGACTACGAGCAGTACTTC. The chain carries TRBV25-1 and TRBJ2-7; no clear D gene. Germline CDR1 reads MGHDK; CDR2 reads SYGVNS. The CDR3 is made up of 12 amino acids. Trimming stripped 10 bases from V and 3 bases from J, with 13 bases between.

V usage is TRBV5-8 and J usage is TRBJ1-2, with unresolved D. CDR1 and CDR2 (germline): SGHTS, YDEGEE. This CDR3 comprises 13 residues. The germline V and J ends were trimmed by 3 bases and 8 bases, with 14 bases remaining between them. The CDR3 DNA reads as TGTGCCAGCAGCTGGGAGGCGGACCAAGGCTACACCTTC. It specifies CASSWEADQGYTF.

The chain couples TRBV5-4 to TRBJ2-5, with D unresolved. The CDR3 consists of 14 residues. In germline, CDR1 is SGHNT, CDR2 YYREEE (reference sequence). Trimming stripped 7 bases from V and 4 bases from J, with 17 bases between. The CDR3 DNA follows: TGTGCCAGCCACGGCGCCCAGGCATTAGAGACCCAGTACTTC. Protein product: CASHGAQALETQYF.

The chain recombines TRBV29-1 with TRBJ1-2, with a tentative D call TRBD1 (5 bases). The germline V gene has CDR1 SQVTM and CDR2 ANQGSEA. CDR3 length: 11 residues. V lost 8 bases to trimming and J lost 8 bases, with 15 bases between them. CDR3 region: CSLGGFGGYTF. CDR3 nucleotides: TGCAGCCTGGGGGGTTTTGGCGGCTACACCTTC.